The 11 T cell receptor beta chains presented below share a single source sample, sequenced in a study of cytomegalovirus exposure and HLA in healthy donors. Primers included in the PCR were 60 Vbeta and 13 Jbeta primers. Only in-frame clones appear in the TCRdb table, and some are missing; sequencing was by immunoSEQ multiplex PCR. The sample shows about 150,000 clones, more than 70% of them seen only once. The sequencing sample was made of PBMCs. These receptors were obtained from a boy aged 2 to 10 in good health and CMV-seronegative.

The V gene is TRBV27, the J gene TRBJ1-2; the match to TRBD1 covers 11 bases. Looked up from germline, CDR1 is MNHEY and CDR2 is SMNVEV (reference sequence). The CDR3 length is 14 residues. V lost 1 base to trimming and J lost 6 bases; unmatched junction nucleotides: 1. The DNA of the CDR3 is TGTGCCAGCAGTTTATTGGGACAGGGGGATGGCTACACCTTC. It is translated as CASSLLGQGDGYTF.

The genes are TRBV5-6 and TRBJ2-7; the D is unclear. This CDR3 comprises 12 residues. Trimming left V 0 bases short and J 5 bases short, with 6 bases between. Per germline, CDR1 SGHDT and CDR2 YYEEEE. The CDR3 DNA reads TGTGCCAGCAGCTTGGGGAGAAACGAGCAGTACTTC. This translates into CASSLGRNEQYF.

This clone turned up a few times. The chain couples TRBV6-5 to TRBJ2-2; 9 bases agree with TRBD1. Losses at the gene ends were 9 bases for V and 4 bases for J; bases not matched to a gene: 3. Germline loops: CDR1 MNHEY, CDR2 SVGAGI. The CDR3 sequence is 13 residues long. The CDR3: CASYRGRTGELFF. The CDR3 DNA sequence: TGTGCCAGTTACAGGGGGCGCACCGGGGAGCTGTTTTTT.

V is TRBV29-1 and J is TRBJ1-2, with D uncertain. Trimming shortened V by 6 bases and J by 3 bases, and 26 bases separated the two germline ends. The CDR3 has 17 residues. The germline V gene encodes CDR1 SQVTM and CDR2 ANQGSEA. CDR3 amino acids: CSVAGHGVTKTDYGYTF. Written as DNA, the CDR3 is TGCAGCGTCGCTGGGCACGGGGTAACAAAAACAGACTATGGCTACACCTTC.

The chain uses TRBV11-3 and TRBJ1-1; D unclear. Germline CDR1 reads SGHNT; CDR2 reads YENEEA. The CDR3 runs to 13 residues. The V end was cut by 0 bases, the J end by 3 bases, with 5 bases between. CDR3 amino acids: CASSLDQDTEAFF. DNA for the CDR3: TGTGCCAGCAGCTTAGATCAGGACACTGAAGCTTTCTTT.

The chain recombines TRBV4-2 with TRBJ2-3; the D gene is possibly TRBD2 (5 bases). The CDR3 has 14 residues. Trimming shortened V by 2 bases and J by 2 bases, and 8 bases separated the two germline ends. The V gene's germline CDR1 is LGHNA and CDR2 YNFKEQ. CDR3 nucleotide sequence: TGTGCCAGCAGCCAAATAGCGAACACAGATACGCAGTATTTT. It codes for CASSQIANTDTQYF.

The CDR3 spells CASNFPGADYGYTF. CDR3 bases: TGTGCCAGCAATTTCCCGGGAGCCGACTATGGCTACACCTTC. The chain links TRBV2 to TRBJ1-2, with unresolved D. Per germline, CDR1 SNHLY and CDR2 FYNNEI. The CDR3 runs to 14 residues. V shed 7 bases and J shed 3 bases, with 15 bases lying between them.

This clone was recorded once. J is TRBJ2-2 and V is TRBV5-1; 7 nucleotides align to TRBD1. Trimming at V came to 4 bases and at J to 5 bases, leaving 11 bases not matched to a gene. Germline assignment: CDR1 SGHRS and CDR2 YFSETQ. This CDR3 contains 16 residues. The CDR3 nucleotides are TGCGCCAGCAGCCCCAGACAGGGATCAGGAACCGGGGAGCTGTTTTTT. Protein: CASSPRQGSGTGELFF.

This clone was seen only a few times. The CDR3 protein is CASSPRTGAGEQYF. CDR3 DNA: TGTGCCAGCAGTCCCAGGACAGGGGCCGGCGAGCAGTACTTC. J is TRBJ2-7 and V is TRBV27; 9 nucleotides match TRBD1. V lost 5 bases, J lost 6 bases, and 8 bases stayed unmatched. The length of the CDR3 is 14 residues. Germline CDR1 is MNHEY and CDR2 is SMNVEV (reference sequence).

J is TRBJ2-7 and V is TRBV28, with 12 bases that match TRBD2. Unmatched junction bases numbered 6, after V lost 6 bases and J lost 6 bases. Germline-derived CDR1 and CDR2 are MDHEN and SYDVKM. CDR3 length: 14 amino acids. CDR3 DNA: TGTGCCAGCAGCCGACTAGCGGGAGTGTCCGAGCAGTACTTC. Translated, it gives CASSRLAGVSEQYF.

This clone was counted once. No conserved phenylalanine or tryptophan is present at the end of the CDR3, so a read error is the likely explanation. The chain couples TRBV2 to TRBJ2-4, with D possibly TRBD2 on 6 matching bases. CDR1 and CDR2 (germline): SNHLY, FYNNEI. This CDR3 comprises 16 residues. V lost 4 bases and J 7 bases, leaving 20 bases between the germline ends. CDR3 nucleotides: TGTGCCAGCAGTGGGGGAGGCACTAGAGGTGTGAACATTCAGTACCTC. Amino acid sequence: CASSGGGTRGVNIQYL.